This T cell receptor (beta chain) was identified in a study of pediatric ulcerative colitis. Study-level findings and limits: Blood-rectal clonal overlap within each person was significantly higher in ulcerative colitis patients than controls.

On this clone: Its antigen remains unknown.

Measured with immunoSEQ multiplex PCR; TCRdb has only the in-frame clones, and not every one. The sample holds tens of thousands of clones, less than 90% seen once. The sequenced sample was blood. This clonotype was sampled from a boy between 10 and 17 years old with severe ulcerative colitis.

DNA for the CDR3: TGTGCCAGCAGTTACTCGGGCGACCAAGAGACCCAGTACTTC. Amino acid sequence: CASSYSGDQETQYF. V is TRBV6-6 and J is TRBJ2-5; D remains unclear. Germline values: CDR1 MNHNY, CDR2 SVGAGI (reference sequence). There are 14 residues in the CDR3. Trimming left V 0 bases short and J 0 bases short, with 5 bases between.